The clone carrying this T cell receptor beta chain was seen a few times. Germline CDR1 and CDR2: SQVTM and ANQGSEA. This CDR3 contains 14 residues. J gave up 8 bases and V 4 bases, and 10 bases lay outside the gene matches. In the original processing: For nucleated cells, counts were estimated from reference gene primer amplification. Clones were read by immunoSEQ multiplex PCR, and TCRdb kept only the in-frame ones, dropping some. Clonal size and the V and J genes are those of that table, whereas D and trimming came from the DNA. The sample lists around 110,000 clones; 80% were seen once. The data are from a study of blood T cell repertoires in COVID-19. Study at large: Italy, Spain and the United States were the sources of the convalescent and acute COVID-19 samples.

This receptor was identified in a man between 60 and 75 years old with active or convalescent COVID-19. The rearrangement joins TRBV29-1 to TRBJ2-2, with 7 nucleotides matching TRBD2. Input material: peripheral blood. The CDR3 sequence is CSVGSAGESGELFF. DNA for the CDR3: TGCAGCGTTGGGTCTGCGGGAGAATCGGGGGAGCTGTTTTTT.